Shown below are 16 T cell receptor beta chains from a single sample sequenced in a study of shared clonotypes between healthy human individuals. The protocol was immunoSEQ multiplex PCR, while the TCRdb copy is restricted to in-frame clones and leaves out a portion. The table includes 2 million to 2.5 million clones, approximately 93% detected once. The sample was naive CD4+ T cells from PBMCs. Described subset: CD45RA+ positively selected. The receptors were gathered from a man between 18 and 35 years old in good health. Some clones in this sample may be carry-over from other donors' samples.

CDR3 DNA: TGTGCCAGCAGCGAGACCGGGACCGGGTTGTTCGGGGGGGAGCAGTACTTC. As protein: CASSETGTGLFGGEQYF. The chain recombines TRBV9 with TRBJ2-7; TRBD2 matches 7 bases. This CDR3 has 17 residues. V was clipped by 3 bases and J by 7 bases; unmatched bases: 19. Germline-derived CDR1 and CDR2 are SGDLS and YYNGEE.

The J gene is TRBJ2-2, the V gene TRBV19; D is ambiguous. Trimming stripped 3 bases from V and 4 bases from J, with 9 bases between. CDR1 is LNHDA and CDR2 is SQIVND in the germline V gene (reference sequence). This CDR3 is built from 14 residues. The chain's CDR3 is CASSIELFTGELFF. DNA of the CDR3: TGTGCCAGTAGTATCGAACTCTTCACCGGGGAGCTGTTTTTT. Filled out from reference TRBV19 and TRBJ2-2, the complete variable domain reads DGGITQSPKYLFRKEGQNVTLSCEQNLNHDAMYWYRQDPGQGLRLIYYSQIVNDFQKGDIAEGYSVSREKKESFPLTVTSAQKNPTAFYLCASSIELFTGELFFGEGSRLTVL.

This chain connects TRBV28 to TRBJ1-2; tentatively, D is TRBD1 (5 bases). The V end was cut by 4 bases, the J end by 9 bases, with 12 bases between. Germline V gene sequence: CDR1 MDHEN, CDR2 SYDVKM. This CDR3 region has 12 residues. CDR3 sequence: CASSSREGRYTF. In DNA, the CDR3 is TGTGCCAGCAGTTCCCGGGAGGGGCGCTACACCTTC.

The chain has TRBV11-3 and TRBJ2-5; the match to TRBD1 covers 11 bases. The CDR3 has 16 residues. J lost 5 bases, V lost 5 bases, and 10 bases had no gene match. Germline CDR1 and CDR2: SGHNT and YENEEA. DNA of the CDR3: TGTGCCAGCAGCACCGGGACAGGGGGTGTCATGGAGACCCAGTACTTC. Its protein product is CASSTGTGGVMETQYF.

CDR3 nucleotide sequence: TGTGCCAGCAGTCAAGTCGGCGGAAGCTCCTACAATGAGCAGTTCTTC. Protein: CASSQVGGSSYNEQFF. The V call is TRBV27, the J call TRBJ2-1; no clear D gene. Germline V gives CDR1 MNHEY, CDR2 SMNVEV (reference sequence). The CDR3 is 16 residues long. Trimming removed 5 bases at V and 0 bases at J, with 14 bases between.

The rearrangement joins TRBV6-4 to TRBJ2-1; TRBD2 aligns across 11 bases. Germline CDR1 MRHNA, CDR2 SNTAGT. The CDR3 sequence is 16 residues long. CDR3 region: CPGLNSGTSGYNEQFF. The DNA of the CDR3 is TGTCCCGGCCTCAACTCGGGGACTAGCGGTTACAATGAGCAGTTCTTC.

The gene calls are TRBV4-2 and TRBJ2-4, with TRBD1 as a possible D gene (6 bases). The CDR3 is made up of 18 amino acids. Deletions cut 0 bases from V and 0 bases from J, with 15 bases between. The V gene's germline CDR1 is LGHNA and CDR2 YNFKEQ. The CDR3 DNA reads as TGTGCCAGCAGCCAAGAAGTCAGGGGAGATCTAGCCAAAAACATTCAGTACTTC. Protein sequence: CASSQEVRGDLAKNIQYF.

V usage is TRBV6-5 and J usage is TRBJ1-2; D may be TRBD1 (6 bases). With 0 bases removed from V and 6 bases from J, the gap between germline ends came to 11 bases. The V gene's germline CDR1 is MNHEY and CDR2 SVGAGI. This CDR3 has 14 residues. CDR3 region: CASSYSRGGHGYTF. CDR3 DNA sequence: TGTGCCAGCAGTTACTCGAGGGGGGGGCATGGCTACACCTTC.

The chain recombines TRBV5-1 with TRBJ1-2; D gene ambiguous. This CDR3 has 14 amino acids. CDR1 and CDR2 from the germline V gene are SGHRS and YFSETQ. Trimming took off 0 bases at V and 8 bases at J, with 14 bases between the two ends. The CDR3 DNA sequence: TGCGCCAGCAGCTTGGGCGTGGTTTTAGGCGGCTACACCTTC. Translation gives CASSLGVVLGGYTF.

The chain is built from TRBV4-2 and TRBJ2-7; 12 positions agree with TRBD2. CDR1 LGHNA and CDR2 YNFKEQ come from the germline V gene. The CDR3 runs to 16 residues. The V gene end was trimmed by 4 bases and the J gene end by 4 bases; junction bases not matched to a gene: 8. The CDR3 DNA sequence: TGTGCCAGCAGCCGGGGACTAGCGGGTGGGTTGTACGAGCAGTACTTC. Encoded protein: CASSRGLAGGLYEQYF.

The chain couples TRBV7-9 to TRBJ1-4; no clear D gene. CDR1 and CDR2 (germline): SEHNR, FQNEAQ (reference sequence). Trimming cost V 5 bases and J 8 bases, with 15 bases left between them. This CDR3 has 14 amino acids. The CDR3 spells CASSAISLGEKLFF. CDR3 nucleotides: TGTGCCAGCAGCGCCATTAGTCTGGGAGAAAAACTGTTTTTT.

The chain uses TRBV7-2 and TRBJ2-1; weak D call: TRBD1 (6 bases). The CDR3 is 15 residues long. CDR1 and CDR2 (germline): SGHTA, FQGNSA. The V gene lost 2 bases and the J gene lost 12 bases, with 20 bases spanning the gap. The CDR3 loop is CASSLYGPGDGWQFF. In DNA form, the CDR3 reads TGTGCCAGCAGCTTATACGGCCCAGGGGACGGTTGGCAGTTCTTC. The entire variable domain, with the rest obtained from reference TRBV7-2 and TRBJ2-1, is as follows: GAGVSQSPSNKVTEKGKDVELRCDPISGHTALYWYRQSLGQGLEFLIYFQGNSAPDKSGLPSDRFSAERTGGSVSTLTIQRTQQEDSAVYLCASSLYGPGDGWQFFGPGTRLTVL.

This clone has a single count. This sequence joins TRBV19 and TRBJ2-6; D gene uncertain. The CDR3 loop spans 16 amino acids. Germline CDR1 is LNHDA and CDR2 is SQIVND (reference sequence). With 9 bases removed from V and 0 bases from J, the gap between germline ends came to 15 bases. Here the CDR3 DNA reads TGTGCCAGCCCAATCCAAGGACCCTCTGGGGCCAACGTCCTGACTTTC. It translates to CASPIQGPSGANVLTF.

V gene TRBV19 combines with J gene TRBJ2-1; 10 bases are a match to TRBD2. Trimming cost V 8 bases and J 9 bases; bases outside gene matches: 13. Germline assignment: CDR1 LNHDA and CDR2 SQIVND (reference sequence). The CDR3 runs 15 residues. The chain's CDR3 is CASCSLLAGECEQFF. The CDR3 DNA reads TGTGCCAGTTGCTCGCTTCTAGCGGGAGAGTGTGAGCAGTTCTTC.

The V and J genes are TRBV20-1 and TRBJ2-7; D is unclear. V was pared by 5 bases and J by 0 bases, with 5 bases between. The CDR3 has 11 amino acids. CDR1 is DFQATT and CDR2 is SNEGSKA in the germline V gene (reference sequence). The chain's CDR3 is CSAAPSYEQYF. The CDR3 bases are TGCAGTGCTGCACCCTCCTACGAGCAGTACTTC.

The chain is built from TRBV7-2 and TRBJ1-3; D is unresolved. V was clipped by 5 bases and J by 3 bases, with 5 bases between them. The CDR3 is 12 residues long. Germline V gene lookup returns CDR1 SGHTA and CDR2 FQGNSA. CDR3 coding DNA: TGTGCCAGCAGCCAGGTTGGAAACACCATATATTTT. Translating gives CASSQVGNTIYF.